This TCR beta chain stems from a study of OX40 agonist ivuxolimab in advanced cancers. The overall study: Dose-escalation patients had hepatocellular carcinoma, melanoma, renal cell or head and neck cancer.

Turning to this clone: Its antigen is currently unknown.

Study-wide results and limits: CD8+ T cells averaged more expanded clones than CD4+.

Assay: immunoSEQ multiplex PCR; the TCRdb copy retains only in-frame clones and omits some. This sample has 25,000 to 35,000 clones, with more than 85% found just once. Cycle 7 day 1, cycle 4 day 1, and baseline were the timepoints at which blood was sampled. The specimen comprised CD4+ or CD8+ T cells sorted from blood, sampled in a trial of the OX40 agonist ivuxolimab. The TCR originated in an adult with an advanced solid tumor such as melanoma, head and neck, liver or kidney cancer.

CDR3 in amino acids: CASSFFAGAYNEQFF. As DNA, the CDR3 is TGTGCCAGCAGTTTTTTTGCGGGGGCGTACAATGAGCAGTTCTTC. This chain uses TRBV27 with TRBJ2-1; possible D gene TRBD2, 7 bases. Trimming removed 3 bases from V and 4 bases from J, with 13 bases in between. The CDR3 consists of 15 residues. Germline values: CDR1 MNHEY, CDR2 SMNVEV (reference sequence).